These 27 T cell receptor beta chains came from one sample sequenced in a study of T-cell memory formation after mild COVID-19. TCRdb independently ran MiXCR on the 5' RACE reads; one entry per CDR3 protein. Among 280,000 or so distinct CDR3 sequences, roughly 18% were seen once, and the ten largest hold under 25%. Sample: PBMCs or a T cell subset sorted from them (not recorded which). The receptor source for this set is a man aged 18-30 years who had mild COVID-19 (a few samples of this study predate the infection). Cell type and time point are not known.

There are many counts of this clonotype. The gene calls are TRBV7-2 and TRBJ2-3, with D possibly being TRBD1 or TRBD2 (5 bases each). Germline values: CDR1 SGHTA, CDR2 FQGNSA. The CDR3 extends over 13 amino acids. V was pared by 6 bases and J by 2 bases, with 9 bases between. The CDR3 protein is CASSRDLTDTQYF. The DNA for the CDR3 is TGTGCCAGCAGTCGGGACCTCACAGATACGCAGTATTTT.

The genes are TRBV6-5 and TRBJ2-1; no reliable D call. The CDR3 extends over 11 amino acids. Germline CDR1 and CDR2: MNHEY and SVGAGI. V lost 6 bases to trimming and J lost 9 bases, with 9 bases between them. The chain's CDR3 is CASRQQSEQFF. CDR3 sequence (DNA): TGTGCCAGCAGGCAGCAGAGTGAGCAGTTCTTC.

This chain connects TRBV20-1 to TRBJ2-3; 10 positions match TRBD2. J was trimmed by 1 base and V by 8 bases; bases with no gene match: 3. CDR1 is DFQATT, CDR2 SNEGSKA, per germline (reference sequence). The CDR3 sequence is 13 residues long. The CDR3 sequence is CSPTSGGTDTQYF. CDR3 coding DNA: TGCAGTCCTACTAGCGGGGGCACAGATACGCAGTATTTT.

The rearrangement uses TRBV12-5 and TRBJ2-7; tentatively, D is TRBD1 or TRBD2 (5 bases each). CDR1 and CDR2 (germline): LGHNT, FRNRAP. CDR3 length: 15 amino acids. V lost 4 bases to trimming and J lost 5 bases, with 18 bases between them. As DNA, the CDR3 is TGTGCTAGTGGTTATCCGGACCGCCGGGGCGACGAGCAGTACTTC. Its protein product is CASGYPDRRGDEQYF.

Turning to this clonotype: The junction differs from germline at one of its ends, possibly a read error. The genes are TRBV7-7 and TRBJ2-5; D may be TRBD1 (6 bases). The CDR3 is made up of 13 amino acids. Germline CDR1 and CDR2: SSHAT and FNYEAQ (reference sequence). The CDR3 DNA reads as TGTGCTAGCAGCGCCCCGGACAGAGAGACCCAGTACTTC. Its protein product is CASSAPDRETQYF.

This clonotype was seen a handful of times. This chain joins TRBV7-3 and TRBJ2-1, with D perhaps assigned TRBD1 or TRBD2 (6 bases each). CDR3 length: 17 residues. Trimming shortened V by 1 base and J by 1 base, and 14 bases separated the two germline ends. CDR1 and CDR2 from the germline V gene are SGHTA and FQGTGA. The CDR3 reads CASSLSGGTLSYNEQFF. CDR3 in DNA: TGTGCCAGCAGCTTAAGCGGAGGGACACTGTCCTACAATGAGCAGTTCTTC.

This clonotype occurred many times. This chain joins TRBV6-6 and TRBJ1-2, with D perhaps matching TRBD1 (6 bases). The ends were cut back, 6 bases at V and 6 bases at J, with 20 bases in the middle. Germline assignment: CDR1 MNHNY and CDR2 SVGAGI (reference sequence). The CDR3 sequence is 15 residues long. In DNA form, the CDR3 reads TGTGCCAGCAGAGCCCCTGGGGGGCGGGTCGATGGCTACACCTTC. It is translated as CASRAPGGRVDGYTF.

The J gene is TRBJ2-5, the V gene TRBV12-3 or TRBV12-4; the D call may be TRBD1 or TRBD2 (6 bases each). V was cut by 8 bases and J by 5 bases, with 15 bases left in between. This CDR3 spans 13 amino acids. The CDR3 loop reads CASCNGGRETQYF. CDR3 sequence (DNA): TGTGCCAGCTGTAATGGGGGGCGGGAGACCCAGTACTTC.

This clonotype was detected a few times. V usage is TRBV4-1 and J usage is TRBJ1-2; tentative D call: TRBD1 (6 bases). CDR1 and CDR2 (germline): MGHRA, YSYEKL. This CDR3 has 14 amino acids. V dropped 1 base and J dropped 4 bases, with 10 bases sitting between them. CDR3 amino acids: CASSQVGGAYGYTF. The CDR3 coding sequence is TGCGCCAGCAGCCAAGTGGGGGGCGCCTATGGCTACACCTTC.

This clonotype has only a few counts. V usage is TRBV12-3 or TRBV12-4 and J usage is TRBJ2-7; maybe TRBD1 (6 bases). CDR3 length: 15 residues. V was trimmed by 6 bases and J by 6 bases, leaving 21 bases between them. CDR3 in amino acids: CASSYPGWGPGEQYF. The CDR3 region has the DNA TGTGCCAGCAGCTATCCCGGGTGGGGGCCGGGCGAGCAGTACTTC.

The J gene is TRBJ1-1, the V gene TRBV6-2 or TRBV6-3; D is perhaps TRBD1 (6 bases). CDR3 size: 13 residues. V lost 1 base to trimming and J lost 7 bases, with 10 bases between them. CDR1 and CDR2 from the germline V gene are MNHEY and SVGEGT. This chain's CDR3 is CASSYLRTVEAFF. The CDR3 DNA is TGTGCCAGCAGTTACTTAAGGACAGTTGAAGCTTTCTTT.

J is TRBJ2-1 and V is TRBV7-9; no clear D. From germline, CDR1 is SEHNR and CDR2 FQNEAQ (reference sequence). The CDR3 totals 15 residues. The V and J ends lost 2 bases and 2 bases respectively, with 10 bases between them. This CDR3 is CASSLKGTAYNEQFF. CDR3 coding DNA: TGTGCCAGCAGCTTAAAGGGAACGGCCTACAATGAGCAGTTCTTC.

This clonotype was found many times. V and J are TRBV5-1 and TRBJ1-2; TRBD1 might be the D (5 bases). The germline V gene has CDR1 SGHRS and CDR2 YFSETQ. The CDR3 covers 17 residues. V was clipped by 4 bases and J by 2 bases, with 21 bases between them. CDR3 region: CASSRGEGGRQNYGYTF. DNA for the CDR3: TGCGCCAGCAGCCGAGGGGAAGGTGGGAGGCAGAACTATGGCTACACCTTC.

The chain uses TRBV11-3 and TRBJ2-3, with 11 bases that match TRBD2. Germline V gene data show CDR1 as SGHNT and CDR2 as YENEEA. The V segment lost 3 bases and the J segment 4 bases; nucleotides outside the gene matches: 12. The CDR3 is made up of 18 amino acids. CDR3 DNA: TGTGCCAGCAGCTTGGGATGGATTGCTAGCGGGGGGCCAGATACGCAGTATTTT. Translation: CASSLGWIASGGPDTQYF.

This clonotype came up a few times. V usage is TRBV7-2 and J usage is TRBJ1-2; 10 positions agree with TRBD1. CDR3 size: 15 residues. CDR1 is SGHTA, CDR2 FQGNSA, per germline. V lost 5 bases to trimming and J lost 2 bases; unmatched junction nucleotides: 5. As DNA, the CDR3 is TGTGCCAGCAGCGATCGGGACAGGGGAAACTATGGCTACACCTTC. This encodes CASSDRDRGNYGYTF.

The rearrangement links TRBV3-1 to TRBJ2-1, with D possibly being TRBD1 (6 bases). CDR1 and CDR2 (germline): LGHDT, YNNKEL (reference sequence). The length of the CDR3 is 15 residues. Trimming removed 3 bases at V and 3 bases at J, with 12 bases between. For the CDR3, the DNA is TGTGCCAGCAGCCACACAGGGATAGGCTACAATGAGCAGTTCTTC. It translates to CASSHTGIGYNEQFF.

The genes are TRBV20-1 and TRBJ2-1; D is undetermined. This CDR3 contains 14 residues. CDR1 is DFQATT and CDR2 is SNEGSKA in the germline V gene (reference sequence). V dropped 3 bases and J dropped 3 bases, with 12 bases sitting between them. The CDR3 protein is CSASGLEFYNEQFF. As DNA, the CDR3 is TGCAGTGCTAGTGGTCTGGAGTTCTACAATGAGCAGTTCTTC.

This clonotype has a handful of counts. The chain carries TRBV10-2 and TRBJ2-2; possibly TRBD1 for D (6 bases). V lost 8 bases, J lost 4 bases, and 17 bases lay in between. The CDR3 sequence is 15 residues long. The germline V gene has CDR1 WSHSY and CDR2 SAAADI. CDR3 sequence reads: CASGKNREITGELFF. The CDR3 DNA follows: TGCGCCAGCGGGAAGAACAGGGAAATCACCGGGGAGCTGTTTTTT.

In nucleotides, the CDR3 is TGCAGTGCCCCCCCCGGACAGGGTAATGAGCAGTTCTTC. This codes for CSAPPGQGNEQFF. The rearrangement joins TRBV20-1 to TRBJ2-1, with TRBD1 matching over 8 bases. The CDR3 loop spans 13 amino acids. Germline V gene data show CDR1 as DFQATT and CDR2 as SNEGSKA (reference sequence). V shed 6 bases, J shed 7 bases, and the junction held 8 bases outside the gene matches.

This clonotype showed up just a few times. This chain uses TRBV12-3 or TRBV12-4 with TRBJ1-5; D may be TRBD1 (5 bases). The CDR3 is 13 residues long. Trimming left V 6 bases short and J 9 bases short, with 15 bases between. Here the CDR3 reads CASSPAGRGPQHF. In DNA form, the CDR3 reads TGTGCCAGCAGCCCGGCAGGGAGGGGGCCCCAGCATTTT.

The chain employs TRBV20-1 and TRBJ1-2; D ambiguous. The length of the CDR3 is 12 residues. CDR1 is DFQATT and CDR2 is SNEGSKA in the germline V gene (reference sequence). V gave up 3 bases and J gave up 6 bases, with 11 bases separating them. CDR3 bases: TGCAGTGCTAGCGCAGGAGTGGATGGCTACACCTTC. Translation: CSASAGVDGYTF.

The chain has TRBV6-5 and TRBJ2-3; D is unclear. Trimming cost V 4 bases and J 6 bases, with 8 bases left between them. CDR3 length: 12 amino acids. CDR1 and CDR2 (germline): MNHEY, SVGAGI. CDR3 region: CASSSPQDTQYF. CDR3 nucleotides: TGTGCCAGCAGTTCACCTCAGGATACGCAGTATTTT.

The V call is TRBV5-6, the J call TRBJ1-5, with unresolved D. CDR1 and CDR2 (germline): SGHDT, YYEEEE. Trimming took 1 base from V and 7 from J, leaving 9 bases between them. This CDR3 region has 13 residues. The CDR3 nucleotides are TGTGCCAGCAGCTTGTGGGGATACCAGCCCCAGCATTTT. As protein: CASSLWGYQPQHF.

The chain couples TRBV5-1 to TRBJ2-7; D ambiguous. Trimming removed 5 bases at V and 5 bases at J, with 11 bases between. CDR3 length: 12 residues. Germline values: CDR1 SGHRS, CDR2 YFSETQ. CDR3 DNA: TGCGCCAGCAGTGTCAGAGTCGACGAGCAGTACTTC. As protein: CASSVRVDEQYF.

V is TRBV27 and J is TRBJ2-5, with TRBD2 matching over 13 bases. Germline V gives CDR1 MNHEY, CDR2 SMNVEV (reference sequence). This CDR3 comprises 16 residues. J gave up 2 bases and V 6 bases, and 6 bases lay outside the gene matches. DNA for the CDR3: TGTGCCAGCAGCCGGACTAGCGGGGGACATCAAGAGACCCAGTACTTC. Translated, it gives CASSRTSGGHQETQYF.

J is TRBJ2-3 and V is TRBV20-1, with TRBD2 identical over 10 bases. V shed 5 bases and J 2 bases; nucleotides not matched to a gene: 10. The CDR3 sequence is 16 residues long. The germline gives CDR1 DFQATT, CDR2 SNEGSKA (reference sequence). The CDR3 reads CSAHRSSGGSTDTQYF. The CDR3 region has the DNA TGCAGTGCTCACCGATCTAGCGGGGGTTCCACAGATACGCAGTATTTT.

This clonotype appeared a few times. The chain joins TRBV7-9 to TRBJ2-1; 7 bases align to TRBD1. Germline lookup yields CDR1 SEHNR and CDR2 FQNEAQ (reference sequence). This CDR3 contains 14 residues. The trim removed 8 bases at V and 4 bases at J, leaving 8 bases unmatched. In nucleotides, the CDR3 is TGTGCCAGCGCCAGGGGGTCCCTTTACAATGAGCAGTTCTTC. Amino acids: CASARGSLYNEQFF.